Sequencing of this T cell receptor (beta chain) was carried out in a study of T cells in women clearing cervical HPV infection. Study-wide context: Controls gave blood once infection was undetectable; cases at lesion identification. Case blood was drawn a median roughly 160 days after lesion detection.

Note on this clone: Its antigen is unknown. The read is 3 residues too short to cover the CDR3 end, so that end is filled in from the germline J gene.

Study-wide results and limits: Associations may precede or follow infection; HPV-specific or memory T cells were not isolated. TRBV6-7 relative abundance averaged approximately 0.11% in cases and under 0.2% in controls.

Assay: immunoSEQ multiplex PCR; the TCRdb copy retains only in-frame clones and omits some. Its table lists 11,000 to 15,000 clones. This CDR3 spans 15 amino acids. V lost 3 bases to trimming and J lost 2 bases, with 14 bases between them. CDR1 is MDHEN and CDR2 is SYDVKM in the germline V gene. Sequenced input: blood buffy coat. This TCR came from a woman aged 18 to 75 with a cervical HPV16 infection that either progressed to CIN3+ or cleared (not recorded which). The chain is built from TRBV28 and TRBJ2-7, with a weak D call TRBD1 (5 bases). The CDR3 loop reads CASSFVARAPYEQYF. Partial CDR3 DNA: TGTGCCAGCAGTTTTGTCGCCAGGGCCCCCTACGAG.